One sample yielded the 15 T cell receptor beta chains listed below, sequenced in a study of cytomegalovirus exposure and HLA in healthy donors (dated 2017 in TCRdb). The library was produced with the immunoSEQ multiplex PCR assay. A mixture of 60 forward primers for TCR Vbeta segments and 13 reverse primers for TCR Jbeta segments was used in the multiplex PCR. Sourced from immuneACCESS, this table was stored by TCRdb with only in-frame sequences that have V and J called. A share of the clones is absent; for the studies checked, an unresolved V gene accounts for under half, and the remainder has no known explanation. The sample has around 140,000 clones on record, 78% of them singletons. Jointly, the top ten make up about 2.2% of the sample. Sequenced material: PBMCs. The receptors were sampled from a woman aged 18 to 35 in good health and CMV-seropositive.

The chain combines TRBV9 with TRBJ1-5; TRBD1 matches 10 bases. The J segment lost 2 bases and the V segment lost 3 bases, leaving 5 bases of the junction unmatched. Germline V gene sequence: CDR1 SGDLS, CDR2 YYNGEE. The CDR3 has 16 residues. Written as DNA, the CDR3 is TGTGCCAGCAGCGAGGGGACAGGGGTCGGCAATCAGCCCCAGCATTTT. This encodes CASSEGTGVGNQPQHF.

The chain employs TRBV28 and TRBJ1-2, with a tentative D call TRBD1 (6 bases). The CDR3 contains 14 residues. Trimming removed 8 bases from V and 2 bases from J, with 15 bases in between. The germline V gene has CDR1 MDHEN and CDR2 SYDVKM. CDR3 in amino acids: CASVVTGRNYGYTF. The CDR3 DNA reads as TGTGCCAGCGTAGTCACAGGGAGAAACTATGGCTACACCTTC.

The chain employs TRBV7-9 and TRBJ1-1, with TRBD1 matching 9 bases. V shed 8 bases and J 3 bases; nucleotides not matched to a gene: 10. The CDR3 is made up of 15 amino acids. Germline CDR1 is SEHNR and CDR2 is FQNEAQ (reference sequence). The DNA for the CDR3 is TGTGCCAGCGTCGATTCGGACAGGGGAGACACTGAAGCTTTCTTT. It encodes CASVDSDRGDTEAFF.

This clone is deemed medium-sized. The J gene is TRBJ2-2, the V gene TRBV19; 8 bases align to TRBD1. The CDR3 totals 15 residues. The junction had 7 bases not matched to a gene; V was cut back by 6 bases and J by 4 bases. Germline loops: CDR1 LNHDA, CDR2 SQIVND (reference sequence). CDR3 sequence reads: CASRMDRAVTGELFF. The CDR3 DNA reads TGTGCCAGTAGGATGGACAGGGCGGTCACCGGGGAGCTGTTTTTT.

The chain links TRBV20-1 to TRBJ2-7; TRBD2 matches 7 bases. The germline gives CDR1 DFQATT, CDR2 SNEGSKA (reference sequence). This CDR3 spans 11 amino acids. The CDR3 bases are TGCAGCCAAAAGCGGGGTATCGAGCAGTACTTC. It yields the protein CSQKRGIEQYF.

This chain joins TRBV18 and TRBJ1-5; D is uncertain. This CDR3 comprises 16 residues. V was cut by 0 bases and J by 6 bases, with 15 bases left in between. Germline V gene sequence: CDR1 KGHSH, CDR2 LQKENI. The CDR3 sequence: CASSPPGRQEGQPQHF. The DNA of the CDR3 is TGTGCCAGCTCACCACCAGGGCGGCAGGAGGGTCAGCCCCAGCATTTT.

This clone was counted only a few times. The V call is TRBV10-1, the J call TRBJ2-4; no clear D gene. The CDR3 sequence is 18 residues long. With 6 bases removed from V and 0 bases from J, the gap between germline ends came to 21 bases. In germline, CDR1 is WNHNN, CDR2 SYGVQD (reference sequence). For the CDR3, the DNA is TGCGCCAGCAGCCAAGAACCCGGGTCACACCAAGCCAAAAACATTCAGTACTTC. As protein: CASSQEPGSHQAKNIQYF.

The sample holds a few counts of this clone. The V gene is TRBV5-6, the J gene TRBJ2-7; D possibly corresponds to TRBD1 (6 bases). V lost 3 bases and J 7 bases, leaving 8 bases between the germline ends. The CDR3 consists of 11 residues. The germline V gene encodes CDR1 SGHDT and CDR2 YYEEEE. The CDR3 is CASSYRDEQYF. In DNA, the CDR3 is TGTGCCAGCAGCTACAGGGATGAGCAGTACTTC. The variable domain in full, with the rest retrieved from reference TRBV5-6 and TRBJ2-7, is DAGVTQSPTHLIKTRGQQVTLRCSPKSGHDTVSWYQQALGQGPQFIFQYYEEEERQRGNFPDRFSGHQFPNYSSELNVNALLLGDSALYLCASSYRDEQYFGPGTRLTVT.

The chain couples TRBV18 to TRBJ2-6; D remains unclear. V lost 7 bases and J 0 bases, leaving 10 bases between the germline ends. In germline, CDR1 is KGHSH, CDR2 LQKENI. The CDR3 is 15 amino acids. CDR3 protein: CASYPINSGANVLTF. DNA of the CDR3: TGTGCCAGCTACCCTATTAACTCTGGGGCCAACGTCCTGACTTTC.

V gene TRBV6-6 combines with J gene TRBJ2-5; D possibly corresponds to TRBD2 (6 bases). The germline gives CDR1 MNHNY, CDR2 SVGAGI (reference sequence). The CDR3 totals 15 residues. Trimming cost V 2 bases and J 4 bases, with 14 bases left between them. The CDR3 sequence is CASSYGPPGVETQYF. In nucleotides, the CDR3 is TGTGCCAGCAGTTACGGACCGCCGGGGGTAGAGACCCAGTACTTC.

The chain employs TRBV5-1 and TRBJ2-3, with D tentatively TRBD2 (6 bases). Trimming cost V 7 bases and J 4 bases, with 16 bases left between them. The CDR3 has 14 amino acids. From germline, CDR1 is SGHRS and CDR2 YFSETQ. The CDR3 loop is CASLAGTESDTQYF. In nucleotides, the CDR3 is TGCGCCAGCCTTGCGGGGACTGAGTCAGATACGCAGTATTTT.

This chain connects TRBV30 to TRBJ2-3, with TRBD2 identical over 13 bases. Germline V gives CDR1 GTSNPN, CDR2 SVGIG (reference sequence). The CDR3 is 17 residues long. V was pared by 2 bases and J by 2 bases, with 7 bases of the junction left unmatched. The CDR3 reads CAWSKTSGGRYTDTQYF. CDR3 in DNA: TGTGCCTGGAGTAAGACTAGCGGGGGGCGATACACAGATACGCAGTATTTT.

The chain uses TRBV18 and TRBJ1-1, with D unclear. This CDR3 has 14 residues. V was clipped by 2 bases and J by 2 bases, with 9 bases between them. Germline V gives CDR1 KGHSH, CDR2 LQKENI. This chain's CDR3 is CASSPVGSNTEAFF. Here the CDR3 DNA reads TGTGCCAGCTCACCAGTAGGGAGTAACACTGAAGCTTTCTTT.

Concerning this clone: Other nucleotide sequences in the sample specify the same CDR3. V is TRBV6-4 and J is TRBJ2-1, with 10 bases lining up with TRBD2. Looked up from germline, CDR1 is MRHNA and CDR2 is SNTAGT. The CDR3 has 15 residues. V lost 3 bases and J lost 6; bases outside the gene matches: 5. CDR3 coding DNA: TGTGCCAGCAGTGAGGCGAGCGGGGGGGCCAATGAGCAGTTCTTC. Amino acid sequence: CASSEASGGANEQFF.

The chain joins TRBV19 to TRBJ1-6, with 10 bases aligning to TRBD1. The germline V gene encodes CDR1 LNHDA and CDR2 SQIVND (reference sequence). V lost 3 bases and J lost 8; bases outside the gene matches: 1. The CDR3 has 14 amino acids. CDR3 in DNA: TGTGCCAGTAGTATCGGACAGGGGGATTCACCCCTCCACTTT. It translates to CASSIGQGDSPLHF.